These 10 T cell receptor beta chains share one sample of origin, sequenced in a study of T cell changes during pregnancy in multiple sclerosis. The table came from immunoSEQ multiplex PCR; TCRdb's copy has only in-frame clones and leaves some out. This sample has under 85,000 clones, with approximately 87% found just once. The specimen comprised peripheral blood, sampled after pregnancy. The receptor source for this set is a female donor in good health, enrolled as a control in a pregnancy study.

The chain combines TRBV6-1 with TRBJ1-3; perhaps TRBD1 as D (5 bases). Trimming took 1 base from V and 3 from J, leaving 10 bases between them. Germline-derived CDR1 and CDR2 are MNHNS and SASEGT. CDR3 length: 15 amino acids. Here the CDR3 DNA reads TGTGCCAGCAGTGAAGGCCGACAGAATGGAAACACCATATATTTT. It codes for CASSEGRQNGNTIYF.

The chain carries TRBV7-2 and TRBJ1-5; 9 nucleotides line up with TRBD1. Germline CDR1 reads SGHTA; CDR2 reads FQGNSA. The CDR3 is 14 residues long. With 7 bases clipped from V and 6 bases from J, the junction kept 7 bases outside the gene matches. This chain's CDR3 is CASTPVTGGQPQHF. Here the CDR3 DNA reads TGTGCCAGCACCCCGGTGACAGGGGGTCAGCCCCAGCATTTT.

The V call is TRBV5-1, the J call TRBJ1-4, with D perhaps TRBD1 (5 bases). Deletions cut 0 bases from V and 5 bases from J, with 8 bases between. Germline CDR1 reads SGHRS; CDR2 reads YFSETQ. This CDR3 comprises 14 residues. CDR3 DNA sequence: TGCGCCAGCAGCTTGGAGGGGTTGAATGAAAAACTGTTTTTT. As protein: CASSLEGLNEKLFF.

The table lists this clone with a few counts. The V and J genes are TRBV10-3 and TRBJ1-1, with a weak D call TRBD1 (6 bases). Trimming pared 2 bases from V and 2 bases from J, leaving 9 bases between. The CDR3 runs 14 residues. Germline lookup yields CDR1 ENHRY and CDR2 SYGVKD. CDR3 nucleotide sequence: TGTGCCATCAGTGAGGGCGGGGGCAACACTGAAGCTTTCTTT. It codes for CAISEGGGNTEAFF.

This chain links TRBV2 with TRBJ1-2, with a weak D call TRBD1 (5 bases). Trimming removed 8 bases at V and 3 bases at J, with 10 bases between. Per germline, CDR1 SNHLY and CDR2 FYNNEI. This CDR3 contains 12 residues. This CDR3 reads CASRGNDYGYTF. The CDR3 DNA sequence: TGTGCCAGCCGGGGGAACGACTATGGCTACACCTTC.

The V gene is TRBV30, the J gene TRBJ1-2, with TRBD1 identical over 10 bases. CDR1 GTSNPN and CDR2 SVGIG come from the germline V gene (reference sequence). The CDR3 has 15 residues. J was trimmed by 0 bases and V by 5 bases; bases with no gene match: 6. Here the CDR3 DNA reads TGTGCCTGGGACCAAGGGACAGGGGCTAACTATGGCTACACCTTC. Protein product: CAWDQGTGANYGYTF.

The chain recombines TRBV6-6 with TRBJ1-3; the D gene is possibly TRBD1 (5 bases). The CDR3 runs 16 residues. Germline lookup yields CDR1 MNHNY and CDR2 SVGAGI (reference sequence). V lost 4 bases and J lost 2, with 15 bases in between. In nucleotides, the CDR3 is TGTGCCAGCAGTTTAAGGACAACCCAGGCTGGAAACACCATATATTTT. As protein: CASSLRTTQAGNTIYF.

The chain has TRBV19 and TRBJ1-1, with 9 bases that match TRBD1. The CDR3 spans 14 residues. Per the germline V gene, CDR1 is LNHDA and CDR2 is SQIVND (reference sequence). Trimming cost V 8 bases and J 4 bases; bases outside gene matches: 8. The CDR3 reads CASLNRDRVTEAFF. Here the CDR3 DNA reads TGTGCCAGTTTGAACCGGGACAGGGTCACTGAAGCTTTCTTT. Full variable domain (outside the CDR3, taken from reference TRBV19 and TRBJ1-1): DGGITQSPKYLFRKEGQNVTLSCEQNLNHDAMYWYRQDPGQGLRLIYYSQIVNDFQKGDIAEGYSVSREKKESFPLTVTSAQKNPTAFYLCASLNRDRVTEAFFGQGTRLTVV.

The chain couples TRBV5-1 to TRBJ2-1, with 8 bases that match TRBD2. Germline V gene sequence: CDR1 SGHRS, CDR2 YFSETQ. The trim removed 0 bases at V and 7 bases at J, leaving 3 bases unmatched. This CDR3 contains 14 residues. CDR3 nucleotide sequence: TGCGCCAGCAGCTTGGTGGCTAGCGGGAATGAGCAGTTCTTC. Translation: CASSLVASGNEQFF. Full variable domain (rest looked up from reference TRBV5-1 and TRBJ2-1): KAGVTQTPRYLIKTRGQQVTLSCSPISGHRSVSWYQQTPGQGLQFLFEYFSETQRNKGNFPGRFSGRQFSNSRSEMNVSTLELGDSALYLCASSLVASGNEQFFGPGTRLTVL.

This clone came up once. The chain carries TRBV11-2 and TRBJ2-3, with D uncertain. V was trimmed by 2 bases and J by 6 bases, leaving 6 bases between them. CDR1 is SGHAT and CDR2 is FQNNGV in the germline V gene. The CDR3 length is 12 residues. The CDR3 DNA sequence: TGTGCCAGCAGCTTAATAGAGGATACGCAGTATTTT. Its translation is CASSLIEDTQYF.